The 30 T cell receptor beta chains below come from one sample, sequenced in a study of cytomegalovirus exposure and HLA in healthy donors. PCR involved 60 Vbeta and 13 Jbeta primers. Data came from immunoSEQ multiplex PCR; TCRdb stores just in-frame clones and leaves some out. The data hold 110,000 to 150,000 clones, with around a tenth observed a single time. Source material: PBMCs. Receptors originate from a man in his fifties in good health and CMV-seronegative.

This sequence joins TRBV27 and TRBJ2-1; 10 nucleotides agree with TRBD1. Trimming took 7 bases from V and 6 from J; bases not matched to a gene: 6. This CDR3 is built from 14 residues. Germline CDR1 reads MNHEY; CDR2 reads SMNVEV (reference sequence). The CDR3 reads CASMQGTGVNEQFF. Written as DNA, the CDR3 is TGTGCCAGCATGCAGGGGACAGGGGTCAATGAGCAGTTCTTC.

This clone was picked up a small number of times. The chain uses TRBV9 and TRBJ1-3; D is perhaps TRBD1 (5 bases). V dropped 4 bases and J dropped 0 bases, with 8 bases sitting between them. CDR3 length: 14 residues. Germline V lookup: CDR1 SGDLS, CDR2 YYNGEE. CDR3 amino acids: CASSRDSSGNTIYF. The CDR3 DNA sequence: TGTGCCAGCAGCAGAGACAGCTCTGGAAACACCATATATTTT. Full variable domain (outside the CDR3, taken from reference TRBV9 and TRBJ1-3): DSGVTQTPKHLITATGQRVTLRCSPRSGDLSVYWYQQSLDQGLQFLIQYYNGEERAKGNILERFSAQQFPDLHSELNLSSLELGDSALYFCASSRDSSGNTIYFGEGSWLTVV.

CDR3 bases: TGTGCCAGCAGCCCGACCACTAGCGGGAGTTTCGGTGAGACCCAGTACTTC. It is translated as CASSPTTSGSFGETQYF. The V gene is TRBV28, the J gene TRBJ2-5; TRBD2 matches at 11 bases. The CDR3 is 17 residues long. V was clipped by 6 bases and J by 5 bases; unmatched bases: 14. The germline CDR1 and CDR2 sequences are MDHEN and SYDVKM.

The rearrangement links TRBV11-2 to TRBJ2-1; TRBD2 matches at 8 bases. With V trimmed by 5 bases and J by 9 bases, 12 bases remained unmatched. CDR1 SGHAT and CDR2 FQNNGV come from the germline V gene. This CDR3 comprises 15 residues. The CDR3 region has the DNA TGTGCCAGCAGCCCCGCTGGGGCGGGGGGCAGTGAGCAGTTCTTC. Its translation: CASSPAGAGGSEQFF.

The genes are TRBV4-1 and TRBJ2-1; 13 bases match TRBD2. V was clipped by 1 base and J by 5 bases; unmatched bases: 8. This CDR3 spans 18 amino acids. Looked up from germline, CDR1 is MGHRA and CDR2 is YSYEKL. Here the CDR3 reads CASSQGSTSGRVNNEQFF. As DNA, the CDR3 is TGCGCCAGCAGCCAAGGCTCAACTAGCGGGAGGGTGAACAATGAGCAGTTCTTC.

This clone has only a few counts. This chain connects TRBV19 to TRBJ1-2; the D is unclear. The length of the CDR3 is 14 residues. Trimming pared 6 bases from V and 5 bases from J, leaving 16 bases between. Germline V gives CDR1 LNHDA, CDR2 SQIVND (reference sequence). CDR3 loop: CASSLLGRTYGYTF. The CDR3 coding sequence is TGTGCCAGTAGCCTACTGGGGAGAACTTATGGCTACACCTTC.

Only a few counts were recorded for this clone. The CDR3 protein is CASSLTADTNYGYTF. The CDR3 coding sequence is TGCGCCAGCAGCTTGACGGCAGACACCAACTATGGCTACACCTTC. The chain carries TRBV5-1 and TRBJ1-2; D unresolved. Germline V gene sequence: CDR1 SGHRS, CDR2 YFSETQ. This CDR3 is 15 amino acids long. Trimming took off 1 base at V and 2 bases at J, with 12 bases between the two ends.

The chain couples TRBV5-6 to TRBJ2-5; TRBD2 aligns across 10 bases. The CDR3 is made up of 15 amino acids. V shed 5 bases, J shed 2 bases, and the junction held 6 bases outside the gene matches. Germline CDR1 and CDR2: SGHDT and YYEEEE. Here the CDR3 reads CASSLGLAVQETQYF. The CDR3 nucleotides are TGTGCCAGCAGTCTTGGACTAGCGGTACAAGAGACCCAGTACTTC. The full variable domain, completed using reference TRBV5-6 and TRBJ2-5, is DAGVTQSPTHLIKTRGQQVTLRCSPKSGHDTVSWYQQALGQGPQFIFQYYEEEERQRGNFPDRFSGHQFPNYSSELNVNALLLGDSALYLCASSLGLAVQETQYFGPGTRLLVL.

The CDR3 DNA sequence: TGTGCCACCCTAGCGGCTCCTTCGAACACCGGGGAGCTGTTTTTT. Its translation is CATLAAPSNTGELFF. The rearrangement links TRBV6-6 to TRBJ2-2; 7 bases align to TRBD2. The CDR3 has 15 residues. Germline loops: CDR1 MNHNY, CDR2 SVGAGI (reference sequence). Unmatched junction bases numbered 8, after V lost 10 bases and J lost 0 bases.

The chain recombines TRBV18 with TRBJ1-4; D is uncertain. CDR1 and CDR2 (germline): KGHSH, LQKENI. The germline V and J ends were trimmed by 1 base and 5 bases, with 11 bases remaining between them. The CDR3 runs 15 residues. CDR3 region: CASSPQRELNEKLFF. The CDR3 nucleotides are TGTGCCAGCTCACCACAGAGAGAGTTGAATGAAAAACTGTTTTTT.

In this sample, this clone turned up a few times. This chain joins TRBV14 and TRBJ1-1; D is unresolved. This CDR3 region has 14 residues. The V end was cut by 1 base, the J end by 4 bases, with 10 bases between. The germline V gene has CDR1 SGHDN and CDR2 FVKESK. The CDR3 protein is CASSQAFRGTEAFF. CDR3 DNA sequence: TGTGCCAGCAGCCAAGCATTCCGGGGCACTGAAGCTTTCTTT.

This clone occurred a few times. The V gene is TRBV2, the J gene TRBJ1-4, with 7 positions matching TRBD1. Germline trimming cut 7 bases from V and 0 bases from J; bases unmatched to any gene: 5. The CDR3 is 15 residues long. Germline CDR1 and CDR2: SNHLY and FYNNEI. The CDR3 loop is CASTKGAATNEKLFF. Here the CDR3 DNA reads TGTGCCAGCACCAAGGGGGCCGCAACTAATGAAAAACTGTTTTTT.

The rearrangement uses TRBV28 and TRBJ1-2; D is ambiguous. CDR3 length equals 15 residues. Trimming removed 8 bases from V and 5 bases from J, with 21 bases in between. Germline V gene data show CDR1 as MDHEN and CDR2 as SYDVKM. Here the CDR3 reads CASGSLPRAGYGYTF. CDR3 DNA: TGTGCCAGCGGGTCCCTCCCAAGGGCGGGGTATGGCTACACCTTC.

V is TRBV10-3 and J is TRBJ2-7; D is unclear. The length of the CDR3 is 13 residues. Germline CDR1 and CDR2: ENHRY and SYGVKD. The V gene lost 7 bases and the J gene lost 4 bases, with 14 bases spanning the gap. CDR3 amino acids: CAITNLGKYEQYF. DNA for the CDR3: TGTGCCATCACCAACCTAGGAAAGTACGAGCAGTACTTC.

This clone was seen more than once but under ten times. The CDR3: CASSKGHMSEQYF. CDR3 DNA sequence: TGTGCCAGTAGTAAGGGACATATGAGCGAGCAGTACTTC. The chain combines TRBV19 with TRBJ2-7, with D possibly being TRBD1 (6 bases). V lost 4 bases and J 6 bases, leaving 13 bases between the germline ends. The CDR3 sequence is 13 residues long. The V gene's germline CDR1 is LNHDA and CDR2 SQIVND (reference sequence).

The chain joins TRBV27 to TRBJ2-5, with D perhaps TRBD2 (6 bases). The V and J ends lost 2 bases and 5 bases respectively, with 12 bases between them. The CDR3 sequence is 14 residues long. The germline V gene has CDR1 MNHEY and CDR2 SMNVEV (reference sequence). The CDR3 sequence: CASSLGGPAETQYF. CDR3 nucleotides: TGTGCCAGCAGTTTAGGAGGGCCGGCGGAGACCCAGTACTTC.

The chain is built from TRBV5-1 and TRBJ1-2, with a tentative D call TRBD1 (5 bases). V was pared by 0 bases and J by 7 bases, with 16 bases between. The CDR3 is 15 amino acids. CDR1 is SGHRS, CDR2 YFSETQ, per germline. CDR3 protein: CASSLGQGPLPGYTF. CDR3 DNA: TGCGCCAGCAGCTTGGGTCAGGGCCCGCTACCTGGCTACACCTTC.

CDR3 sequence: CASSPSGRSYEQYF. The CDR3 DNA reads TGTGCCAGCAGCCCTTCAGGGAGGTCCTACGAGCAGTACTTC. The genes are TRBV11-2 and TRBJ2-7; tentative D call: TRBD2 (6 bases). This CDR3 is built from 14 residues. Germline CDR1 SGHAT, CDR2 FQNNGV. V was shortened by 5 bases and J by 1 base, with 12 bases between the two germline ends.

This clone has more than one count but fewer than ten. DNA of the CDR3: TGCAGCGTTCCTTGGGGCCCGCAGGGGGCTTTCCATGGCTACACCTTC. Its translation: CSVPWGPQGAFHGYTF. V is TRBV29-1 and J is TRBJ1-2, with 8 positions matching TRBD1. Germline V gene sequence: CDR1 SQVTM, CDR2 ANQGSEA. There are 16 residues in the CDR3. V trimming: 5 bases; J trimming: 6 bases; junction bases outside the gene matches: 17. Complete variable domain (other parts from reference TRBV29-1 and TRBJ1-2): SAVISQKPSRDICQRGTSLTIQCQVDSQVTMMFWYRQQPGQSLTLIATANQGSEATYESGFVIDKFPISRPNLTFSTLTVSNMSPEDSSIYLCSVPWGPQGAFHGYTFGSGTRLTVV.

A few counts support this clone. The rearrangement joins TRBV27 to TRBJ2-2, with TRBD1 matching 8 bases. In germline, CDR1 is MNHEY, CDR2 SMNVEV (reference sequence). The CDR3 loop spans 15 amino acids. The V gene end was trimmed by 4 bases and the J gene end by 3 bases; junction bases not matched to a gene: 4. CDR3 in amino acids: CASSYGDRYTGELFF. The DNA of the CDR3 is TGTGCCAGCAGTTACGGGGACAGGTACACCGGGGAGCTGTTTTTT.

This chain joins TRBV4-2 and TRBJ2-7, with 13 bases matching TRBD2. V was clipped by 2 bases and J by 6 bases; unmatched bases: 4. This CDR3 spans 15 amino acids. Germline-derived CDR1 and CDR2 are LGHNA and YNFKEQ. The CDR3 DNA is TGTGCCAGCAGCCAACTAGGACTAGCGGGAGTCGAGCAGTACTTC. Amino acid sequence: CASSQLGLAGVEQYF.

This clone was observed a few times. The chain combines TRBV27 with TRBJ1-2; 8 bases match TRBD1. Trimming at V came to 2 bases and at J to 7 bases, leaving 6 bases not matched to a gene. Germline V gene lookup returns CDR1 MNHEY and CDR2 SMNVEV (reference sequence). This CDR3 is built from 14 residues. DNA for the CDR3: TGTGCCAGCAGTTTAGGCAGGGGGCCTCGTGGCTACACCTTC. Translation: CASSLGRGPRGYTF.

The rearrangement joins TRBV6-5 to TRBJ2-7, with 8 positions matching TRBD1. The CDR3 runs 12 residues. Trimming cost V 9 bases and J 1 base; bases outside gene matches: 2. Germline-derived CDR1 and CDR2 are MNHEY and SVGAGI. The DNA for the CDR3 is TGTGCCAGTCGGACAGGGTCCTACGAGCAGTACTTC. Protein sequence: CASRTGSYEQYF.

The chain links TRBV7-9 to TRBJ1-1, with 8 bases aligning to TRBD1. The CDR3 has 13 residues. V dropped 3 bases and J dropped 4; count of bases not matched to a gene: 1. CDR1 is SEHNR and CDR2 is FQNEAQ in the germline V gene (reference sequence). The CDR3 sequence: CASSLGQVTEAFF. The CDR3, as DNA: TGTGCCAGCAGCTTGGGACAGGTCACTGAAGCTTTCTTT. Based on the CDR3 plus reference TRBV7-9 and TRBJ1-1, the full variable domain is DTGVSQNPRHKITKRGQNVTFRCDPISEHNRLYWYRQTLGQGPEFLTYFQNEAQLEKSRLLSDRFSAERPKGSFSTLEIQRTEQGDSAMYLCASSLGQVTEAFFGQGTRLTVV.

This clone was seen a handful of times. The genes are TRBV19 and TRBJ1-2; TRBD1 is a possible D gene (5 bases). The CDR3 loop spans 15 amino acids. Trimming stripped 4 bases from V and 2 bases from J, with 14 bases between. Germline loops: CDR1 LNHDA, CDR2 SQIVND (reference sequence). In DNA form, the CDR3 reads TGTGCCAGTAGTAGCTATGTGGGGCCCAACTATGGCTACACCTTC. Encoded protein: CASSSYVGPNYGYTF.

This clone was found a few times. The genes are TRBV28 and TRBJ1-4; 7 bases map to TRBD1. This CDR3 is 15 amino acids long. The trim removed 1 base at V and 4 bases at J, leaving 3 bases unmatched. Looked up from germline, CDR1 is MDHEN and CDR2 is SYDVKM. In nucleotides, the CDR3 is TGTGCCAGCAGTTTATTACAGGGGAATAATGAAAAACTGTTTTTT. It translates to CASSLLQGNNEKLFF.

This clone was detected a few times. The V call is TRBV5-1, the J call TRBJ1-2; TRBD1 is a possible D gene (5 bases). V lost 0 bases, J lost 5 bases, and 17 bases lay in between. In germline, CDR1 is SGHRS, CDR2 YFSETQ. The CDR3 is 16 amino acids. CDR3 in DNA: TGCGCCAGCAGCTTGGCCCGCGGCGGGACCACATATGGCTACACCTTC. It is translated as CASSLARGGTTYGYTF.

This clone turned up a few times. The chain links TRBV19 to TRBJ1-2; D remains unclear. Germline CDR1 LNHDA, CDR2 SQIVND (reference sequence). The CDR3 is 15 amino acids. The germline V and J ends were trimmed by 7 bases and 0 bases, with 15 bases remaining between them. DNA for the CDR3: TGTGCCAGTACCATCCCGGCCGGAGCTAACTATGGCTACACCTTC. This translates into CASTIPAGANYGYTF.

The CDR3 reads CASSFWREGNTGELFF. CDR3 nucleotide sequence: TGTGCCAGCAGTTTCTGGCGGGAGGGGAACACCGGGGAGCTGTTTTTT. This sequence joins TRBV28 and TRBJ2-2, with 9 bases identical to TRBD2. The V and J ends lost 3 bases and 1 base, in that order; junction bases with no gene match: 3. The length of the CDR3 is 16 residues. CDR1 is MDHEN, CDR2 SYDVKM, per germline.

This clone appeared a few times. The V and J genes are TRBV11-2 and TRBJ1-2; no clear D gene. CDR3 length: 14 residues. Germline CDR1 SGHAT, CDR2 FQNNGV. V gave up 3 bases and J gave up 0 bases, with 8 bases separating them. The CDR3 region has the DNA TGTGCCAGCAGCTTGATCGGTGCTAACTATGGCTACACCTTC. Translating it yields CASSLIGANYGYTF.